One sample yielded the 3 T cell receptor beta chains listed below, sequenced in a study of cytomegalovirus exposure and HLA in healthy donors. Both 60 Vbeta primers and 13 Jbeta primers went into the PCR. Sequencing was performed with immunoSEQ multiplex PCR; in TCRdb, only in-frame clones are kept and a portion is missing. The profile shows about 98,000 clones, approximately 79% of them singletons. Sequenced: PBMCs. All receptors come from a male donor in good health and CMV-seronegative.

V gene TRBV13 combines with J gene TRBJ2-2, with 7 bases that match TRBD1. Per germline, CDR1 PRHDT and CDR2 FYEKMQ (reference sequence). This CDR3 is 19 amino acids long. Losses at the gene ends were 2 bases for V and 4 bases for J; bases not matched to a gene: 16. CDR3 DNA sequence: TGTGCCAGCAGCTTACGATCATGGTTTGGGACAGATACCACCGGGGAGCTGTTTTTT. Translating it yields CASSLRSWFGTDTTGELFF.

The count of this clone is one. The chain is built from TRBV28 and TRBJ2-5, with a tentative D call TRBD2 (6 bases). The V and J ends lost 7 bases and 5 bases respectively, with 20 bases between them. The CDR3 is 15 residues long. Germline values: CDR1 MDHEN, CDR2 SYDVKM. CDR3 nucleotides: TGTGCCAGCACCCAGGGAACGGGGGTAGGGGAGACCCAGTACTTC. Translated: CASTQGTGVGETQYF. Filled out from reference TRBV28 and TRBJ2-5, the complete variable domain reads DVKVTQSSRYLVKRTGEKVFLECVQDMDHENMFWYRQDPGLGLRLIYFSYDVKMKEKGDIPEGYSVSREKKERFSLILESASTNQTSMYLCASTQGTGVGETQYFGPGTRLLVL.

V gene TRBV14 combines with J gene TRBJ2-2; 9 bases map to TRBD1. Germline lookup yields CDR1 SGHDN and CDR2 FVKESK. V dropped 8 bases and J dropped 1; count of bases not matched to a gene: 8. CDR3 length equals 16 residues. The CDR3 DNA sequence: TGTGCCAGCGGCGCACAGGGGGCGCGGAACACCGGGGAGCTGTTTTTT. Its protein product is CASGAQGARNTGELFF.